The clone carrying this TCR beta chain was detected ten times or more. Germline V gene sequence: CDR1 MNHEY, CDR2 SVGEGT. Trimming took 5 bases from V and 4 from J; bases not matched to a gene: 10. CDR3 length equals 15 residues. Library construction for TCR beta used iRepertoire HTBI primers and Arm-PCR of CDR3 regions. TCRdb re-derived calls from the multiplex PCR reads in MiXCR, one entry per CDR3 protein. The table shows 450,000 to 500,000 distinct CDR3 sequences, with roughly 15% occurring only once. This specimen comes from a study of regulatory T cells in long-lasting Graves disease. Time point noted: newly diagnosed GD, antithyroid drugs for less than 3 months. PBMC RNA was the source of the TCR library. The same data also went into a second study, on T cells in Graves' hyperthyroidism and ophthalmopathy. That paper adds: The TCR CDR3 first-round RT-PCR relied on the HTBI primer set.

The chain employs TRBV6-2 or TRBV6-3 and TRBJ1-2, with 7 bases lining up with TRBD1. The source is a man aged 35-49 years with Graves disease. Source: peripheral blood mononuclear cells (PBMCs), taken at new diagnosis, from a patient treated with antithyroid drugs. The CDR3 loop reads CASSEGDSRTYGYTF. The CDR3 DNA follows: TGTGCCAGCAGTGAGGGGGACAGCCGAACCTATGGCTACACCTTC.